The clone carrying this T cell receptor (beta chain) has just a few counts. Its cognate antigen is unknown. This sample was taken from a study of post-analysis software for immune sequencing data. Findings of the study overall: People with multiple sclerosis had a significantly lower normalized Chao1 diversity than controls did. Patients used about five TRBV segments, including TRBV5-6, TRBV5-1 and TRBV20-1, more often than controls.

Looked up from germline, CDR1 is DFQATT and CDR2 is SNEGSKA (reference sequence). The V and J ends lost 6 bases and 7 bases, in that order; junction bases with no gene match: 13. The CDR3 loop spans 15 amino acids. Unique-molecular-identifier-tagged TCR beta cDNA libraries were used. Each CDR3 protein gets one entry after TCRdb re-called the PCR reads with MiXCR. The sample yields a few hundred thousand distinct CDR3 sequences, approximately 39% seen once. The specimen was blood. The clonotype was recovered from a girl aged 2 to 10 with multiple sclerosis. The chain has TRBV20-1 and TRBJ2-1; 9 nucleotides match TRBD2. CDR3: CSAMKAGLARNEQFF. CDR3 coding DNA: TGCAGTGCCATGAAAGCGGGACTAGCACGTAATGAGCAGTTCTTC.